This TCR beta chain is from a study of radiation and T cells in renal cell carcinoma. Germline V gives CDR1 SGHRS, CDR2 YFSETQ. After removal of 0 bases from V and 6 bases from J, the junction contained 3 bases not matched to a gene. The CDR3 has 15 amino acids. Clones were sequenced by immunoSEQ multiplex PCR, and TCRdb holds only the in-frame ones, with some missing. The repertoire has about 150,000 clones, approximately 90% of them found once; the top ten carry 13%. Noted time point: blood 2 weeks post-SBRT. The treatment was: 15 Gy SBRT to primary tumor, nephrectomy 4 weeks later. The rearrangement uses TRBV5-1 and TRBJ2-2, with TRBD1 identical over 9 bases. Sequencing used blood, obtained from a patient whose treatment included radiotherapy and nephrectomy. This sequence was found in a woman aged 50 to 60 with renal cell carcinoma. The CDR3 DNA follows: TGCGCCAGCAGCTTGGAACAGGGGGCCGCCGGGGAGCTGTTTTTT. Its protein is CASSLEQGAAGELFF.